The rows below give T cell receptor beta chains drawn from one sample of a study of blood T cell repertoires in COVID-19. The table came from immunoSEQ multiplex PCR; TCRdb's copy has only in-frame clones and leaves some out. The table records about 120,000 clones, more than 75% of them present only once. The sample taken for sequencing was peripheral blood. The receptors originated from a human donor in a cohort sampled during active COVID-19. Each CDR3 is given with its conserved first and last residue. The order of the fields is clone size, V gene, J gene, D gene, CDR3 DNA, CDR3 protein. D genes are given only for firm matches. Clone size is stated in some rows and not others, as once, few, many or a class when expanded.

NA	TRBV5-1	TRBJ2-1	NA	TGCGCCAGCAGCTTGGTCGAGTTTGTCGGGTACAATGAGCAGTTCTTC	CASSLVEFVGYNEQFF
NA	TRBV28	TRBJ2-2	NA	TGTGCCAGCAGTTCTTTCAGTAGACTTGTCACCGGGGAGCTGTTTTTT	CASSSFSRLVTGELFF
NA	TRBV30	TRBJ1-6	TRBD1	TGTGCCTGGAGTGCAAGGGACAGGGGGCGTTATGGCAATTCACCCCTCCACTTT	CAWSARDRGRYGNSPLHF
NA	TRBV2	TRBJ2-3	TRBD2	TGTGCCAGCATTAGCGGGGGGGCCGTATCAGATACGCAGTATTTT	CASISGGAVSDTQYF
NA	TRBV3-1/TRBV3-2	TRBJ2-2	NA	TGTGCCAGCAGCCAGGGAGGATGGGAGCTGTTTTTT	CASSQGGWELFF
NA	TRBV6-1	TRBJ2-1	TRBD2	TGTGCCAGCAGTGGGGGACTAGCGGGACAATGGTACAATGAGCAGTTCTTC	CASSGGLAGQWYNEQFF
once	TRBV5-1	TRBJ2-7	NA	TGCGCCAGCAGTTACGGTTCGGACAGAACCTACGAGCAGTACTTC	CASSYGSDRTYEQYF
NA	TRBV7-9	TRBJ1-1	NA	TGTGCCAGCAGCAAGGCGGTGGGTGGGAACACTGAAGCTTTCTTT	CASSKAVGGNTEAFF
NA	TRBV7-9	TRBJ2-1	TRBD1	TGTGCCAGCAGCTTAACGGACAGGGGGAATGAGCAGTTCTTC	CASSLTDRGNEQFF
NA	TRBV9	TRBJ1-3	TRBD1	TGTGCCAGCAGCGTACGCAGAACCGGGACAGGGAAAGATGGAAACACCATATATTTT	CASSVRRTGTGKDGNTIYF
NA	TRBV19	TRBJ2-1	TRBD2	TGTGCCAGTAGTACCACGACTAGCGGGAGTCGATACAATGAGCAGTTCTTC	CASSTTTSGSRYNEQFF
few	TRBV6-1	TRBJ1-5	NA	TGTGCCAGCAGTGCAGGGGTGCATCAGCCCCAGCATTTT	CASSAGVHQPQHF
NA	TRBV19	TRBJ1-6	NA	TGTGCCAGTAGTATTGAAGGGGGATATACACCCCTCCACTTT	CASSIEGGYTPLHF
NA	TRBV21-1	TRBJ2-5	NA	TGTGCCAGCAGCCCAACTACCTGGCCTAGGAGGGTAGGTATAGAGACCCAGTACTTC	CASSPTTWPRRVGIETQYF
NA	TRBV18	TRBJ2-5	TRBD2	TGTGCCAGCTCACAAGAACGGACTAGCGTAGAGACCCAGTACTTC	CASSQERTSVETQYF
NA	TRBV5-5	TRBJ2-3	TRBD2	TGTGCCAGCAGCCTGGTGGGACTAGCGGCTAGCACAGATACGCAGTATTTT	CASSLVGLAASTDTQYF
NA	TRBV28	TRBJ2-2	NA	TGTGCCAGCAGCACCTACACAGGCATCGGGGAGCTGTTTTTT	CASSTYTGIGELFF
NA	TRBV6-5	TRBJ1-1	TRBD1	TGTGCCAGCGGACGACAGGGTGGCACTGAAGCTTTCTTT	CASGRQGGTEAFF
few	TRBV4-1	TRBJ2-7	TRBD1	TGCGCCAGCAGCCAAGCGAGCAGGGGGCACAGCTCCTACGAGCAGTACTTC	CASSQASRGHSSYEQYF
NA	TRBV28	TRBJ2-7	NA	TGTGCCAGCAGGGTAGGGAGCTACGAGCAGTACTTC	CASRVGSYEQYF
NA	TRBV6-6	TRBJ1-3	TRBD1	TGTGCCAGCACTTCGGGACAGACCTCTGGAAACACCATATATTTT	CASTSGQTSGNTIYF
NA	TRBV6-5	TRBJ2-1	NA	TGTGCCAGCAGTCGACTCAGCTCCTACAATGAGCAGTTCTTC	CASSRLSSYNEQFF
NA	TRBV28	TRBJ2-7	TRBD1	TGTGCCAGCAGTTTACTCGGGTTGACAGGGCGCTACGAGCAGTACTTC	CASSLLGLTGRYEQYF
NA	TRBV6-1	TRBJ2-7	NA	TGTGCCAGCAGTGAACGGGGGTACGAGCAGTACTTC	CASSERGYEQYF
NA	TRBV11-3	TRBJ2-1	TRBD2	TGTGCCAGCAGCCGGGGACTAGCGGGAGGGGGGTCCTACAATGAGCAGTTCTTC	CASSRGLAGGGSYNEQFF
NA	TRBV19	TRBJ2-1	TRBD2	TGTGCCAGTAGTCAGAGACTAGCGGGGGGCCCCCTTCACAATGAGCAGTTCTTC	CASSQRLAGGPLHNEQFF
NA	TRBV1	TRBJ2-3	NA	TGCACCAGCAGCCAAGACCCCGGGACTAGCGGGAGGGCAAGCACAGATACGCAGTATTTT	CTSSQDPGTSGRASTDTQYF
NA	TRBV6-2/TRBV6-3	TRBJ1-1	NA	TGTGCCAGCAGTTACTCGATTGACGTTCTCAGGTCTGTCACTGAAGCTTTCTTT	CASSYSIDVLRSVTEAFF
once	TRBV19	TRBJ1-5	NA	TGTGCCAGTAGTACATTGAGCAATCAGCCCCAGCATTTT	CASSTLSNQPQHF
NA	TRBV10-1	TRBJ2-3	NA	TGCGCCAGCAGTGAGTCGAGACAGGCAATGCAGTATTTT	CASSESRQAMQYF
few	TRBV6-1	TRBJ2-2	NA	TGTGCCAGCAGTGATGCGGACACCGGGGAGCTGTTTTTT	CASSDADTGELFF
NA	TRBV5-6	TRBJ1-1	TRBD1	TGTGCCAGCAGTTGGGACAGACCGAACACTGAAGCTTTCTTT	CASSWDRPNTEAFF
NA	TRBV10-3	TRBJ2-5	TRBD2	TGTGCCATCAGTGGTGGGCTAGCGGGGTTGCCACAAGAGACCCAGTACTTC	CAISGGLAGLPQETQYF
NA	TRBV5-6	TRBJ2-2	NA	TGTGCCAGCAGCTTGGCTATGGGCCCCCCGTGGGAGCTGTTTTTT	CASSLAMGPPWELFF
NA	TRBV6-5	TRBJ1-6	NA	TGTGCCAGCAGTATGTCAGGGGATAATTCACCCCTCCACTTT	CASSMSGDNSPLHF
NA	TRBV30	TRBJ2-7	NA	TGTGCCTGGGAGGAGGGTTGGTCCTACGAGCAGTACTTC	CAWEEGWSYEQYF
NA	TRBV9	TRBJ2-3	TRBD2	TGTGCCAGCAGCTCCACCCATAGGACTAGCGGAGATACGCAGTATTTT	CASSSTHRTSGDTQYF
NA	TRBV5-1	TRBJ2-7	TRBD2	TGCGCCAGCAGCTTGGGGCCTAGCGGGAGCTACGAGCAGTACTTC	CASSLGPSGSYEQYF
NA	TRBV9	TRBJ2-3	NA	TGTGCCAGCAGCGTAGGTCGTTGGGGAGTAGGCACAGATACGCAGTATTTT	CASSVGRWGVGTDTQYF
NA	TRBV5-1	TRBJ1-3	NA	TGCGCCAGCAGCTCAGGCCCGACCGAGCCCGGAAACACCATATATTTT	CASSSGPTEPGNTIYF
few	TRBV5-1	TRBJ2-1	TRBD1	TGCGCCAGCAGCTTGGCCGGGACAGGGGTGAATGAGCAGTTCTTC	CASSLAGTGVNEQFF
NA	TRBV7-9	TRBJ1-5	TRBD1	TGTGCCAGCAGCCTTGGGACAGTCGATCAGCCCCAGCATTTT	CASSLGTVDQPQHF
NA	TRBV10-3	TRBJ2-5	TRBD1	TGTGCCATCAGAAGGGACAGGGACTCCAGCGAGACCCAGTACTTC	CAIRRDRDSSETQYF
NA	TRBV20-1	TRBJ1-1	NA	TGCAGTGCTAGCGGACAAACAGCTTTCTTT	CSASGQTAFF